This T cell receptor beta chain emerged from a study of blood T cell repertoires in COVID-19. For the study at large: From the United States, Italy and Spain came samples of acute and convalescent COVID-19.

Sequenced by immunoSEQ multiplex PCR; TCRdb stores in-frame clones only, minus some. In the table there are 240,000 or so clones, 70% to 85% of which are singletons. Sequences were obtained from peripheral blood. This receptor was identified in an elderly woman with acute or convalescent COVID-19.

CDR3 coding DNA: TGTGCCAGCATCGCGACAGGTCCATCCAATCAGCCCCAGCATTTT. Translated: CASIATGPSNQPQHF. The chain joins TRBV6-5 to TRBJ1-5; D is perhaps TRBD1 (6 bases). Trimming shortened V by 7 bases and J by 3 bases, and 16 bases separated the two germline ends. Germline CDR1 reads MNHEY; CDR2 reads SVGAGI. The CDR3 runs to 15 residues.